The clone carrying this T cell receptor beta chain occurred a few times. The antigen is undetermined. No donor was unhealthy or non-Caucasian. Via MiXCR, TCRdb re-called the 5' RACE reads, giving one row per CDR3 protein. Here the sample spans fewer than 250,000 distinct CDR3 sequences, about 7.5% being singletons. This entry comes from a study of identical twins. Whole-study findings and limits: Models underestimated out-of-frame TCR alpha sharing in monozygotic twins. Compared with unrelated sharing, twin-shared out-of-frame alpha sequences had more low-probability sequences.

The CDR3 is 15 residues long. V was pared by 6 bases and J by 7 bases, with 14 bases of the junction left unmatched. The germline CDR1 and CDR2 sequences are ENHRY and SYGVKD. This same sample was also taken into another study, of yellow fever vaccine responses in identical twins.

This rearrangement joins TRBV10-3 to TRBJ2-7; TRBD2 matches at 8 bases. Sequenced: memory (CD45RO+) T cells sorted from blood. The TCR originated in a woman aged 18-30 years in good health. The CDR3 loop is CAIRYEREFTGEQYF. The CDR3 DNA is TGTGCCATCAGATACGAGCGGGAGTTCACGGGGGAGCAGTACTTC.